One sample yielded the 27 T cell receptor beta chains listed below, sequenced in a study of T cell repertoires in cytomegalovirus infection. From the reads, TCRdb called clonotypes with MiXCR, one entry per CDR3 protein. Counted here are 300,000 or so distinct CDR3 sequences, approximately 25% occurring once; the ten biggest clones make up 13%. These receptors have no known antigen. The source was cultured PBMCs, collected from culture after CMV antigen stimulation. These receptors originate from a human donor in good health (CMV status not recorded). Some clones in this sample may be carry-over from other donors' samples.

This chain connects TRBV7-9 to TRBJ2-2; D possibly corresponds to TRBD2 (5 bases). Trimming shortened V by 5 bases and J by 6 bases, and 16 bases separated the two germline ends. The CDR3 runs to 15 residues. CDR1 SEHNR and CDR2 FQNEAQ come from the germline V gene (reference sequence). CDR3 loop: CASSPSRLGAGELFF. The CDR3 region has the DNA TGTGCCAGCAGCCCTAGTAGGCTGGGAGCCGGGGAGCTGTTTTTT.

This clonotype showed up just a few times. The chain couples TRBV28 to TRBJ2-3; 10 bases agree with TRBD2. Germline CDR1 and CDR2: MDHEN and SYDVKM. J lost 4 bases, V lost 6 bases, and 13 bases had no gene match. The CDR3 sequence is 17 residues long. DNA of the CDR3: TGTGCCAGCAGCTCCGGGACTAGCGTGGCCTATCCAGATACGCAGTATTTT. Its translation is CASSSGTSVAYPDTQYF.

This clonotype has just a few counts. The chain is built from TRBV20-1 and TRBJ2-5, with D maybe TRBD1 (8 bases). Germline V gene sequence: CDR1 DFQATT, CDR2 SNEGSKA (reference sequence). V was clipped by 8 bases and J by 4 bases, with 20 bases between them. This CDR3 spans 14 amino acids. The CDR3 spells CSTKWTGRGETQYF. The CDR3 region has the DNA TGCAGTACAAAATGGACAGGGAGGGGAGAGACCCAGTACTTC.

The table lists this clonotype with many counts. V and J are TRBV20-1 and TRBJ2-4; either TRBD1 or TRBD2 may supply D (5 bases each). The CDR3 loop spans 15 amino acids. CDR1 and CDR2 (germline): DFQATT, SNEGSKA (reference sequence). V lost 6 bases, J lost 0 bases, and 15 bases lay in between. The CDR3 region is CSATRSGLAKNIQYF. For the CDR3, the DNA is TGCAGTGCCACCCGATCGGGGCTAGCCAAAAACATTCAGTACTTC.

The J gene is TRBJ1-1, the V gene TRBV18, with D unresolved. The germline V and J ends were trimmed by 0 bases and 3 bases, with 8 bases remaining between them. Germline-derived CDR1 and CDR2 are KGHSH and LQKENI. The CDR3 covers 14 residues. The CDR3 DNA reads as TGTGCCAGCTCACCACCCCCGCGGGACACTGAAGCTTTCTTT. The encoded protein is CASSPPPRDTEAFF.

This clonotype was detected a few times. This chain connects TRBV28 to TRBJ2-7; D gene ambiguous. Germline V gene sequence: CDR1 MDHEN, CDR2 SYDVKM. Trimming took 5 bases from V and 7 from J, leaving 9 bases between them. This CDR3 region has 11 residues. CDR3 coding DNA: TGTGCCAGCAGTCAACAGTGGGAGCAGTACTTC. Protein product: CASSQQWEQYF. Looking up the rest from reference TRBV28 and TRBJ2-7 gives the full variable domain: DVKVTQSSRYLVKRTGEKVFLECVQDMDHENMFWYRQDPGLGLRLIYFSYDVKMKEKGDIPEGYSVSREKKERFSLILESASTNQTSMYLCASSQQWEQYFGPGTRLTVT.

This clonotype was seen at least ten times. V is TRBV11-2 and J is TRBJ2-5; D is possibly TRBD2 (6 bases). The CDR3 consists of 13 residues. Trimming took off 3 bases at V and 5 bases at J, with 10 bases between the two ends. CDR1 SGHAT and CDR2 FQNNGV come from the germline V gene. The CDR3 here is CASSFGGIETQYF. CDR3 sequence (DNA): TGTGCCAGCAGCTTCGGGGGTATTGAGACCCAGTACTTC.

This clonotype occurred a few times. The chain has TRBV28 and TRBJ2-4; 7 bases are a match to TRBD2. The ends lost 3 bases at V and 4 bases at J; junction bases unmatched: 3. Germline V gives CDR1 MDHEN, CDR2 SYDVKM. The length of the CDR3 is 14 residues. The CDR3 nucleotides read TGTGCCAGCAGTTTGGGAGGGGTAAAAAACATTCAGTACTTC. Its protein is CASSLGGVKNIQYF. Complete variable domain (other parts from reference TRBV28 and TRBJ2-4): DVKVTQSSRYLVKRTGEKVFLECVQDMDHENMFWYRQDPGLGLRLIYFSYDVKMKEKGDIPEGYSVSREKKERFSLILESASTNQTSMYLCASSLGGVKNIQYFGAGTRLSVL.

This chain joins TRBV6-2 or TRBV6-3 and TRBJ1-1; the D is unclear. Trimming removed 2 bases at V and 6 bases at J, with 10 bases between. Per the germline V gene, CDR1 is MNHEY and CDR2 is SVGEGT. CDR3 length: 13 residues. The CDR3 loop is CASSYPGAAEAFF. CDR3 nucleotides: TGTGCCAGCAGTTACCCCGGAGCTGCTGAAGCTTTCTTT.

The J gene is TRBJ1-1, the V gene TRBV7-8; possible D gene TRBD1, 6 bases. The germline CDR1 and CDR2 sequences are SGHVS and FQNEAQ. V gave up 4 bases and J gave up 1 base, with 13 bases separating them. The CDR3 runs 15 residues. CDR3 sequence: CASSSVGTRNTEAFF. Written as DNA, the CDR3 is TGTGCCAGCAGCTCTGTCGGGACAAGGAACACTGAAGCTTTCTTT.

The rearrangement links TRBV5-4 to TRBJ1-1; weak D call: TRBD1 (5 bases). Trimming stripped 5 bases from V and 5 bases from J, with 16 bases between. Germline-derived CDR1 and CDR2 are SGHNT and YYREEE (reference sequence). The CDR3 totals 14 residues. CDR3 in amino acids: CASSPGRGRTEAFF. Here the CDR3 DNA reads TGTGCCAGCAGTCCAGGACGGGGACGGACTGAAGCTTTCTTT.

The sample holds a few counts of this clonotype. The chain joins TRBV12-3 or TRBV12-4 to TRBJ2-1; perhaps TRBD2 as D (6 bases). The ends were cut back, 3 bases at V and 5 bases at J, with 8 bases in the middle. The CDR3 is 13 amino acids. In DNA form, the CDR3 reads TGTGCCAGCAGTTTTGCGGGGAACAATGAGCAGTTCTTC. Translation: CASSFAGNNEQFF.

The V call is TRBV6-1, the J call TRBJ2-5, with a possible D match to TRBD2 (6 bases). The ends were cut back, 10 bases at V and 5 bases at J, with 17 bases in the middle. The CDR3 covers 13 residues. The germline V gene encodes CDR1 MNHNS and CDR2 SASEGT. CDR3 sequence: CATAGGPEETQYF. In nucleotides, the CDR3 is TGTGCCACTGCAGGAGGGCCTGAGGAGACCCAGTACTTC.

V and J are TRBV4-3 and TRBJ1-6; D gene unclear. Between the trimmed V and J ends, which lost 1 base and 5 bases, there was a span of 6 bases. Looked up from germline, CDR1 is LGHNA and CDR2 is YSLEER. The CDR3 length is 14 residues. This CDR3 reads CASSQVTHNSPLHF. CDR3 coding DNA: TGCGCCAGCAGCCAAGTAACACATAATTCACCCCTCCACTTT.

V gene TRBV6-2 or TRBV6-3 combines with J gene TRBJ2-5; 11 bases align to TRBD2. With 4 bases clipped from V and 7 bases from J, the junction kept 5 bases outside the gene matches. CDR3 length equals 14 residues. The V gene's germline CDR1 is MNHEY and CDR2 SVGEGT. CDR3 bases: TGTGCCAGCAGTTTCACCCTAGCGGGAGGGACCCAGTACTTC. Its translation: CASSFTLAGGTQYF.

This clonotype was seen a handful of times. The chain joins TRBV10-1 to TRBJ2-6; D not certain. CDR1 is WNHNN and CDR2 is SYGVQD in the germline V gene (reference sequence). Deletions cut 4 bases from V and 0 bases from J, with 7 bases between. There are 15 residues in the CDR3. For the CDR3, the DNA is TGCGCCAGCAGTGGGGGTTTCTCTGGGGCCAACGTCCTGACTTTC. It codes for CASSGGFSGANVLTF.

The table lists this clonotype with a few counts. This sequence joins TRBV3-1 and TRBJ1-6; unclear D gene. The CDR3 has 15 residues. V lost 0 bases and J 9 bases, leaving 12 bases between the germline ends. The V gene's germline CDR1 is LGHDT and CDR2 YNNKEL (reference sequence). The CDR3, as DNA: TGTGCCAGCAGCCAAGATCGGCCCAGCAGTTCACCCCTCCACTTT. Its protein is CASSQDRPSSSPLHF.

This clonotype was counted only a few times. The J gene is TRBJ2-7, the V gene TRBV6-2 or TRBV6-3, with TRBD2 matching 9 bases. There are 14 residues in the CDR3. The germline V gene has CDR1 MNHEY and CDR2 SVGEGT. V shed 3 bases, J shed 7 bases, and the junction held 7 bases outside the gene matches. The CDR3 nucleotides read TGTGCCAGCAGTTATGGAGCGGGAGGTTGGGAGCAGTACGTC. It codes for CASSYGAGGWEQYV.

This rearrangement joins TRBV12-3 or TRBV12-4 to TRBJ2-2; weak D call: TRBD2 (5 bases). Trimming stripped 4 bases from V and 5 bases from J, with 14 bases between. This CDR3 region has 15 residues. CDR3 coding DNA: TGTGCCAGCAGTTCTGTCCCCGGAGGTACCGGGGAGCTGTTTTTT. Residues: CASSSVPGGTGELFF.

This clonotype was counted at least ten times. The V and J genes are TRBV7-2 and TRBJ2-5; 9 positions agree with TRBD2. From germline, CDR1 is SGHTA and CDR2 FQGNSA. This CDR3 has 15 amino acids. The junction had 4 bases not matched to a gene; V was cut back by 1 base and J by 4 bases. The CDR3: CASSLGSSGRETQYF. CDR3 DNA sequence: TGTGCCAGCAGCTTAGGAAGTAGCGGGAGAGAGACCCAGTACTTC.

This sequence joins TRBV20-1 and TRBJ1-6; no clear D gene. This CDR3 comprises 16 residues. The ends were cut back, 2 bases at V and 7 bases at J, with 18 bases in the middle. Germline CDR1 DFQATT, CDR2 SNEGSKA (reference sequence). The CDR3 nucleotides are TGCAGTGCTAGACCTACGGGAAAAGTCTGGAATTCACCCCTCCACTTT. Protein: CSARPTGKVWNSPLHF.

CDR3 protein: CASSVRRDEYYGYTF. The CDR3 nucleotides read TGTGCCAGCAGCGTACGAAGGGACGAGTACTATGGCTACACCTTC. J is TRBJ1-2 and V is TRBV3-1; tentative D call: TRBD1 (5 bases). This CDR3 comprises 15 residues. Germline V gene lookup returns CDR1 LGHDT and CDR2 YNNKEL (reference sequence). Deletions cut 5 bases from V and 3 bases from J, with 16 bases between.

The rearrangement joins TRBV10-3 to TRBJ1-4; TRBD1 agrees at 11 bases. Germline values: CDR1 ENHRY, CDR2 SYGVKD. This CDR3 is built from 15 residues. V shed 10 bases and J 6 bases; nucleotides not matched to a gene: 10. DNA of the CDR3: TGTGCCACGTCCGGGACAGGGGGGATTTATGAAAAACTGTTTTTT. Amino acid sequence: CATSGTGGIYEKLFF.

Ten or more counts support this clonotype. This chain joins TRBV7-2 and TRBJ1-2; no firm D call. From germline, CDR1 is SGHTA and CDR2 FQGNSA. CDR3 length: 15 residues. Trimming took 5 bases from V and 3 from J, leaving 16 bases between them. CDR3 in amino acids: CASSPQVTGDYGYTF. CDR3 coding DNA: TGTGCCAGCAGCCCCCAGGTGACTGGCGACTATGGCTACACCTTC.

The chain carries TRBV7-2 and TRBJ2-1, with D unclear. CDR1 is SGHTA, CDR2 FQGNSA, per germline. This CDR3 region has 13 residues. V was pared by 1 base and J by 13 bases, with 14 bases between. The chain's CDR3 is CASSLENSMRQFF. For the CDR3, the DNA is TGTGCCAGCAGCTTAGAAAATAGCATGAGACAGTTCTTC.

This clonotype was detected a few times. V gene TRBV7-2 combines with J gene TRBJ1-2; weak D call: TRBD1 (6 bases). Germline-derived CDR1 and CDR2 are SGHTA and FQGNSA. The CDR3 length is 15 residues. V lost 1 base and J 2 bases, leaving 11 bases between the germline ends. CDR3 protein: CASSLGWDTNYGYTF. CDR3 bases: TGTGCCAGCAGCTTAGGATGGGACACGAACTATGGCTACACCTTC.

This clonotype has a count of ten or more. This rearrangement joins TRBV6-6 to TRBJ1-3; 11 bases are shared with TRBD1. The CDR3 has 17 residues. Germline loops: CDR1 MNHNY, CDR2 SVGAGI (reference sequence). With V trimmed by 5 bases and J by 0 bases, 6 bases remained unmatched. The CDR3 loop is CASSHPGQGDSGNTIYF. DNA of the CDR3: TGTGCCAGCAGTCATCCGGGACAGGGGGACTCTGGAAACACCATATATTTT.